This T cell receptor (beta chain) was sequenced in a study of OX40 agonist ivuxolimab in advanced cancers. CDR3 length equals 14 residues. The germline V gene encodes CDR1 LNHDA and CDR2 SQIVND (reference sequence). V was pared by 1 base and J by 1 base, with 7 bases between. Produced via immunoSEQ multiplex PCR; TCRdb's table is partial and in-frame only. The sample holds about 120,000 clones, 90% to 95% seen once. This clone occurred a few times. This rearrangement joins TRBV19 to TRBJ1-1; a possible D gene is TRBD1 (5 bases). The source is an adult with an advanced solid tumor such as melanoma, head and neck, liver or kidney cancer. The sequencing here drew on CD4+ or CD8+ T cells sorted from blood, taken in a trial of the OX40 agonist ivuxolimab. The CDR3 spells CASSIVDRNTEAFF. DNA for the CDR3: TGTGCCAGTAGTATAGTCGACAGGAACACTGAAGCTTTCTTT.